What follows is one T cell receptor beta chain and its context. Its antigen is currently not known. No base-level quality is on record; no much larger clone is a single base apart. The sample's time point label, decoded: pre-sensitization, week 0. The treatment or condition label here, explained by the study, means: therapeutic diphenylcyclopropenone sensitization with weekly scalp DPC. At each patch-test visit, blood was drawn before the patch test was applied. To be eligible, patients had to be aged 18 to 70, diagnosed with alopecia and judged suitable for DPC therapy, while pregnant patients were excluded. Total RNA was extracted from unfractionated whole blood that had been collected in Tempus Blood RNA tubes. The method behind the library was RACE. The sample was run on a NextSeq 500. Library preparation attached unique molecular identifiers to individual cDNA molecules for quantitative, reproducible TCR counting. Both TCR alpha and TCR beta chains were sequenced from each blood RNA sample. The study's own analysis went as follows. A median of around 100,000 TCRs per sample was observed, with a range of about 20,000 to 690,600. The Decombinator software suite was used to annotate V, J and CDR3 in the TCR reads. For PS versus PT1 abundance plots, all samples were subsampled to the same number of TCRs (28,000). TCRs were defined as expanded if absent before sensitization and observed at least eight times at the 2-week time point. Using fastp at Q25 and MiXCR, TCRdb reprocessed the public reads and kept productive beta chains. Entries are consolidated by CDR3 protein sequence, retaining the most common genes and DNA. TCRdb, rather than the study authors, made the V and J calls. For this sample there are about 120,000 distinct CDR3 sequences; less than 15% appear just once. Together, the top ten hold 2.8% of the sample.

This sample is drawn from a study of human T cells and chemical hapten exposure (dated by TCRdb to the early 2020s). Turning to the overall study: For sensitization, 2% DPC in acetone was applied to an approximately 2 cm by approximately 2 cm area of upper inner arm skin. Throughout the study period of about 25 weeks, patients also received therapeutic DPC doses to the scalp every week. Patch tests used Finn chambers with 0.01% DPC on the upper back, scored after 6 days by International Contact Dermatitis Research Group standards. The mostly female patient cohort included alopecia areata with under or over 50% scalp involvement, alopecia totalis and alopecia universalis. The libraries were sequenced as a pool, and the TCR yield per sample differed mostly because of small variations in library volumes within the pool. This study followed changes in the peripheral blood TCR repertoire in vivo during primary and secondary sensitization of alopecia patients to the hapten diphenylcyclopropenone (DPC). Blood samples were taken from patients before sensitization (week 0) and at 2, 6 and about 24 weeks after DPC sensitization. Twenty-nine alopecia patients gave blood for TCR sequencing at one to four time points (pre-sensitization, 2, 6 and 24 weeks).

V and J are trimmed by 5 bases and 3 bases, and the gene matches miss 4 bases of the junction. The CDR3 starts with the cysteine, ends with the phenylalanine, and has 14 residues. The only DNA kept is the CDR3, 42 bases in frame from the first base. CDR1 and CDR2, per the germline V gene, are MNHNS and SASEGT. Study-wide findings and limitations: Because all patients had alopecia, a presumed autoimmune disease, the immune response of the patients might differ from that of healthy individuals. Repeated subsampling changed both the strength of the expansion versus patch-test correlation and the threshold at which that correlation became significant. A positive correlation was found between the number of PT1 expanded TCRs and patch test score, with significance reached at thresholds 8, 16 and 32 but not 4. DPC sensitization did not change the number of TCRs with a frequency above 1 in 1000, and there was no evidence of changes in global repertoire structure. Expanded TCRs formed significantly more large CDR3 similarity clusters than pre-sensitization or healthy control sets, consistent with antigen-driven responses.

This TCR came from a young woman with alopecia areata. Some clones in this sample may be carry-over from other donors' samples. The material was whole blood, obtained in connection with sensitization to the hapten diphenylcyclopropenone (DPC). The rearranged chain carries TRBV6-1 and TRBJ2-7, with 10 bases in between that match TRBD1. The DNA is TGTGCCAGCAGTATCCGGGACAGGGGCTACGAGCAGTACTTC. This sequence encodes CASSIRDRGYEQYF.